These 18 T cell receptor beta chains came from one sample sequenced in a study of T cells after yellow fever vaccination. TCRdb re-called the 5' RACE reads with MiXCR, one entry per CDR3 protein. The sample comprises under 600,000 distinct CDR3 sequences, around an eighth of which are singletons, and over 13% rests with the top ten. This sample comprised PBMCs, obtained on the day of the yellow fever booster vaccination. The receptors originated from a man aged 30-40 years who received the YFV17D yellow fever vaccine.

The J gene is TRBJ2-1, the V gene TRBV6-5, with 7 bases aligning to TRBD1. Germline CDR1 and CDR2: MNHEY and SVGAGI. Trimming removed 2 bases from V and 3 bases from J; junction bases left unmatched: 7. CDR3 length: 16 amino acids. The CDR3 DNA is TGTGCCAGCAGTTACGTGACAGGGTCCATCTACAATGAGCAGTTCTTC. Its protein product is CASSYVTGSIYNEQFF.

This clonotype was counted at least ten times. The CDR3 reads CASSLARGIMYF. CDR3 nucleotides: TGTGCCAGCAGTTTAGCGCGCGGGATAATGTACTTC. The chain joins TRBV12-3 or TRBV12-4 to TRBJ2-7; D possibly corresponds to TRBD2 (6 bases). The V end was cut by 0 bases, the J end by 12 bases, with 12 bases between. This CDR3 spans 12 amino acids.

This clonotype was seen more than once but under ten times. V is TRBV5-4 and J is TRBJ1-6; 7 bases are a match to TRBD1. The CDR3 length is 15 residues. The V gene's germline CDR1 is SGHNT and CDR2 YYREEE (reference sequence). Trimming took 5 bases from V and 6 from J; bases not matched to a gene: 8. CDR3 in DNA: TGTGCCAGCAGGACTTGGGGACAGATTAATTCACCCCTCCACTTT. Translated, it gives CASRTWGQINSPLHF.

The gene calls are TRBV5-5 and TRBJ2-6, with D unclear. CDR3 length: 16 amino acids. V was trimmed by 3 bases and J by 0 bases, leaving 10 bases between them. Germline assignment: CDR1 SGHKS and CDR2 YYEKEE (reference sequence). This CDR3 reads CASSSASISGANVLTF. The CDR3 region has the DNA TGTGCCAGCAGCTCGGCCAGTATCTCTGGGGCCAACGTCCTGACTTTC.

This clonotype was seen ten or more times. The gene calls are TRBV5-1 and TRBJ2-7; D is tentatively TRBD1 or TRBD2 (5 bases each). The V gene's germline CDR1 is SGHRS and CDR2 YFSETQ. Trimming took off 7 bases at V and 0 bases at J, with 8 bases between the two ends. CDR3 length equals 12 residues. CDR3 protein: CASRDASYEQYF. CDR3 nucleotide sequence: TGCGCCAGCCGGGACGCCTCCTACGAGCAGTACTTC.

A few counts support this clonotype. The chain is built from TRBV10-2 and TRBJ2-7; TRBD1 is a possible D gene (5 bases). CDR1 is WSHSY and CDR2 is SAAADI in the germline V gene. CDR3 size: 13 residues. The ends were cut back, 6 bases at V and 0 bases at J, with 9 bases in the middle. The CDR3 sequence is CASRNRSSYEQYF. CDR3 sequence (DNA): TGCGCCAGCAGAAACAGGAGCTCCTACGAGCAGTACTTC.

The chain is built from TRBV2 and TRBJ2-1; 8 nucleotides agree with TRBD2. From germline, CDR1 is SNHLY and CDR2 FYNNEI. The CDR3 spans 15 residues. V lost 2 bases to trimming and J lost 2 bases; unmatched junction nucleotides: 2. The CDR3, as DNA: TGTGCCAGCAGTGAAAATAGCGGGACCTACAATGAGCAGTTCTTC. It translates to CASSENSGTYNEQFF.

The rearrangement joins TRBV12-3 or TRBV12-4 to TRBJ2-6; unclear D gene. Trimming pared 3 bases from V and 4 bases from J, leaving 10 bases between. CDR3 size: 15 residues. The CDR3, as DNA: TGTGCCAGCAGTTTCGGCGTCCCAGGGGCCAACGTCCTGACTTTC. Translation gives CASSFGVPGANVLTF.

This clonotype was observed at least ten times. The genes are TRBV5-6 and TRBJ2-2; no clear D. The germline V gene encodes CDR1 SGHDT and CDR2 YYEEEE. The CDR3 sequence is 14 residues long. The ends were cut back, 1 base at V and 4 bases at J, with 8 bases in the middle. DNA for the CDR3: TGTGCCAGCAGCTTGTTGCAGACCACCGGGGAGCTGTTTTTT. It is translated as CASSLLQTTGELFF. The full variable domain, rest sourced from reference TRBV5-6 and TRBJ2-2, is DAGVTQSPTHLIKTRGQQVTLRCSPKSGHDTVSWYQQALGQGPQFIFQYYEEEERQRGNFPDRFSGHQFPNYSSELNVNALLLGDSALYLCASSLLQTTGELFFGEGSRLTVL.

There are a few counts of this clonotype. The chain employs TRBV30 and TRBJ2-7; 14 bases are shared with TRBD2. This CDR3 contains 18 residues. The germline CDR1 and CDR2 sequences are GTSNPN and SVGIG (reference sequence). J was trimmed by 6 bases and V by 3 bases; bases with no gene match: 16. The CDR3 DNA sequence: TGTGCCTGGAGGTCGGGGGGACTAGCGGGAGTTGTAAGAAGCGAGCAGTACTTC. This gives the protein CAWRSGGLAGVVRSEQYF.

The chain links TRBV20-1 to TRBJ2-1; weak D call: TRBD2 (5 bases). This CDR3 contains 17 residues. CDR1 and CDR2 from the germline V gene are DFQATT and SNEGSKA (reference sequence). With 0 bases removed from V and 2 bases from J, the gap between germline ends came to 17 bases. Here the CDR3 reads CSARDWARVATYNEQFF. The CDR3 DNA is TGCAGTGCTAGAGATTGGGCAAGGGTAGCGACCTACAATGAGCAGTTCTTC.

This clonotype has just a few counts. The chain carries TRBV6-1 and TRBJ1-5; D remains ambiguous. The length of the CDR3 is 13 residues. V was pared by 2 bases and J by 9 bases, with 11 bases between. The germline CDR1 and CDR2 sequences are MNHNS and SASEGT. This chain's CDR3 is CASSELGTMPQHF. The CDR3 DNA is TGTGCCAGCAGTGAACTGGGCACTATGCCCCAGCATTTT.

In this sample, this clonotype turned up a few times. The rearrangement links TRBV5-1 to TRBJ2-3; D may correspond to TRBD1 or TRBD2 (5 bases each). Trimming cost V 4 bases and J 0 bases, with 9 bases left between them. Germline assignment: CDR1 SGHRS and CDR2 YFSETQ. The CDR3 consists of 14 residues. Here the CDR3 DNA reads TGCGCCAGCAGCCGACGGGACAGCACAGATACGCAGTATTTT. This codes for CASSRRDSTDTQYF.

The chain carries TRBV6-1 and TRBJ1-2; D perhaps matches TRBD1 (6 bases). This CDR3 region has 13 residues. V dropped 6 bases and J dropped 6 bases, with 14 bases sitting between them. Germline V gives CDR1 MNHNS, CDR2 SASEGT. The CDR3, as DNA: TGTGCCAGCAGCTCCAGACAGGTGGATGGCTACACCTTC. It yields the protein CASSSRQVDGYTF.

This clonotype was observed a handful of times. This chain links TRBV30 with TRBJ1-1, with D uncertain. The CDR3 sequence is 14 residues long. The V end lost 0 bases, the J end lost 3 bases, and 11 bases lay between the germline ends. From germline, CDR1 is GTSNPN and CDR2 SVGIG (reference sequence). The CDR3 protein is CAWSVLAPDTEAFF. The CDR3 coding sequence is TGTGCCTGGAGTGTATTGGCCCCCGACACTGAAGCTTTCTTT.

This clonotype has a count of ten or more. V is TRBV7-8 and J is TRBJ2-1, with D tentatively TRBD2 (7 bases). The CDR3 runs to 16 residues. The V gene's germline CDR1 is SGHVS and CDR2 FQNEAQ. V was cut by 1 base and J by 2 bases, with 12 bases left in between. The CDR3 protein is CASSLEGGTTYNEQFF. CDR3 coding DNA: TGTGCCAGCAGCTTAGAAGGGGGGACTACCTACAATGAGCAGTTCTTC.

The V call is TRBV19, the J call TRBJ1-5, with D possibly being TRBD1 (5 bases). The CDR3 has 14 residues. V lost 6 bases to trimming and J lost 5 bases, with 14 bases between them. Germline V gene data show CDR1 as LNHDA and CDR2 as SQIVND (reference sequence). CDR3 nucleotides: TGTGCCAGTAGCGGGGGGACCTCTTATCAGCCCCAGCATTTT. Translated: CASSGGTSYQPQHF.

The chain links TRBV2 to TRBJ1-2, with D possibly being TRBD1 (5 bases). Germline assignment: CDR1 SNHLY and CDR2 FYNNEI. V lost 4 bases, J lost 4 bases, and 19 bases lay in between. The CDR3 consists of 16 residues. CDR3 in DNA: TGTGCCAGCAGTGGGGGCCCTGGAGGGATGGGCTATGGCTACACCTTC. It encodes CASSGGPGGMGYGYTF.